Listed below are T cell receptor beta chains from one sample, sequenced in a study of T-cell reconstitution after alpha-beta-depleted transplantation in children. Using its own MiXCR run on the PCR reads, TCRdb lists one record per CDR3 protein. The sample contains about 600,000 distinct CDR3 sequences, over 10% of which appear only once. The input for sequencing was PBMCs, mostly from graft donor cells, taken 360 days after TCRalphabeta/CD19-depleted stem cell transplant. The receptor source for this set is a male patient between 5 and 17 years old who had a stem cell transplant for acute myeloid leukemia, so the T cells may come from the graft donor. CDR3s include the opening cysteine and the closing phenylalanine or tryptophan. The order of the fields is J gene, clone size, V gene, D gene, CDR3 protein, CDR3 DNA. D genes are given only for firm matches. The size of a clone is reported for some rows only, either as once, few or many, or as a class for expanded clones.

j_gene: TRBJ1-2; abundance: .; v_gene: TRBV6-2/TRBV6-3; d_gene: .; CDR3aa: CASSSEMYYGYTF; CDR3nt: TGTGCCAGCAGTTCGGAGATGTACTATGGCTACACCTTC
j_gene: TRBJ1-1; abundance: .; v_gene: TRBV29-1; d_gene: TRBD1; CDR3aa: CSVVGQAALEAFF; CDR3nt: TGCAGCGTTGTCGGACAGGCCGCCTTAGAAGCTTTCTTT
j_gene: TRBJ1-6; abundance: .; v_gene: TRBV6-2/TRBV6-3; d_gene: .; CDR3aa: CASSYPRTFNSPLHF; CDR3nt: TGTGCCAGCAGTTACCCGCGGACTTTTAATTCACCCCTCCACTTT
j_gene: TRBJ2-1; abundance: .; v_gene: TRBV7-9; d_gene: .; CDR3aa: CASSSPGLPSYNEQFF; CDR3nt: TGTGCCAGCAGCTCCCCGGGACTCCCCTCCTACAATGAGCAGTTCTTC
j_gene: TRBJ1-1; abundance: many; v_gene: TRBV4-2; d_gene: .; CDR3aa: CASSQELRGGTEAFF; CDR3nt: TGTGCCAGCAGCCAAGAGCTGAGGGGAGGGACTGAAGCTTTCTTT
j_gene: TRBJ2-2; abundance: few; v_gene: TRBV6-2/TRBV6-3; d_gene: .; CDR3aa: CASKLEGAIGELFF; CDR3nt: TGTGCCAGCAAGTTGGAGGGGGCAATCGGGGAGCTGTTTTTT
j_gene: TRBJ2-5; abundance: few; v_gene: TRBV12-3/TRBV12-4; d_gene: .; CDR3aa: CASSKQETQYF; CDR3nt: TGTGCCAGCTCAAAGCAGGAGACCCAGTACTTC
j_gene: TRBJ1-1; abundance: many; v_gene: TRBV29-1; d_gene: TRBD1; CDR3aa: CSVDPDRAPF; CDR3nt: TGCAGCGTTGACCCAGACAGGGCGCCCTTT
j_gene: TRBJ1-1; abundance: few; v_gene: TRBV4-3; d_gene: TRBD1; CDR3aa: CASSHSGQGEAFF; CDR3nt: TGCGCCAGCAGCCATTCGGGACAGGGTGAAGCTTTCTTT
j_gene: TRBJ1-5; abundance: .; v_gene: TRBV20-1; d_gene: .; CDR3aa: CGMQQEYSNQPQHF; CDR3nt: TGCGGAATGCAACAGGAGTATAGCAATCAGCCCCAGCATTTT
j_gene: TRBJ1-2; abundance: .; v_gene: TRBV12-3/TRBV12-4; d_gene: .; CDR3aa: CASSLSGQTYYGYTF; CDR3nt: TGTGCCAGCAGTTTGTCCGGCCAGACCTACTATGGCTACACCTTC
j_gene: TRBJ2-1; abundance: many; v_gene: TRBV12-3/TRBV12-4; d_gene: .; CDR3aa: CASSPARVMRYNEQFF; CDR3nt: TGTGCCAGCAGTCCCGCCCGGGTCATGCGCTACAATGAGCAGTTCTTC
j_gene: TRBJ2-1; abundance: many; v_gene: TRBV19; d_gene: .; CDR3aa: CASSIGSNEQFF; CDR3nt: TGTGCCAGTAGTATAGGGAGCAATGAGCAGTTCTTC
j_gene: TRBJ2-7; abundance: few; v_gene: TRBV7-9; d_gene: .; CDR3aa: CASTEGDKWRGYEQYF; CDR3nt: TGTGCCAGCACCGAAGGGGACAAATGGAGGGGGTACGAGCAGTACTTC
j_gene: TRBJ2-2; abundance: few; v_gene: TRBV6-5; d_gene: .; CDR3aa: CASSYDPNTGELFF; CDR3nt: TGTGCCAGCAGTTACGACCCGAACACCGGGGAGCTGTTTTTT
j_gene: TRBJ2-1; abundance: many; v_gene: TRBV7-9; d_gene: .; CDR3aa: CASSLSRSEQFF; CDR3nt: TGTGCCAGCAGCTTAAGTAGGAGTGAGCAGTTCTTC
j_gene: TRBJ2-3; abundance: few; v_gene: TRBV10-3; d_gene: TRBD1; CDR3aa: CAISTPEDRTDTQYF; CDR3nt: TGTGCCATCAGTACCCCCGAGGACAGGACAGATACGCAGTATTTT
j_gene: TRBJ2-5; abundance: few; v_gene: TRBV29-1; d_gene: .; CDR3aa: CSPLIQETQYF; CDR3nt: TGCAGCCCCCTGATCCAAGAGACCCAGTACTTC
j_gene: TRBJ2-4; abundance: few; v_gene: TRBV4-3; d_gene: .; CDR3aa: CASSQDRVNLGAKNIQYF; CDR3nt: TGCGCCAGCAGCCAAGATAGGGTCAACCTTGGGGCCAAAAACATTCAGTACTTC
j_gene: TRBJ1-2; abundance: .; v_gene: TRBV29-1; d_gene: TRBD1; CDR3aa: CSHGPGATGDGNGYTF; CDR3nt: TGCAGCCATGGACCTGGCGCGACAGGGGACGGGAATGGCTACACCTTC
j_gene: TRBJ2-1; abundance: few; v_gene: TRBV20-1; d_gene: .; CDR3aa: CSARATPYNEQFF; CDR3nt: TGCAGTGCTAGAGCGACTCCCTACAATGAGCAGTTCTTC
j_gene: TRBJ2-2; abundance: few; v_gene: TRBV27; d_gene: .; CDR3aa: CASSRWGPGELFF; CDR3nt: TGTGCCAGCAGTCGCTGGGGGCCCGGGGAGCTGTTTTTT
j_gene: TRBJ2-4; abundance: .; v_gene: TRBV27; d_gene: TRBD1; CDR3aa: CASSSPGRTGGEMRNIQYF; CDR3nt: TGTGCCAGCAGTTCTCCGGGGAGGACAGGGGGTGAGATGAGAAACATTCAGTACTTC
j_gene: TRBJ2-7; abundance: few; v_gene: TRBV20-1; d_gene: TRBD1; CDR3aa: CSASTTGADEQYF; CDR3nt: TGCAGTGCTAGTACGACAGGGGCGGACGAGCAGTACTTC
j_gene: TRBJ2-3; abundance: .; v_gene: TRBV5-1; d_gene: .; CDR3aa: CASSFRDQDTQYF; CDR3nt: TGCGCCAGCAGCTTTCGCGACCAAGATACGCAGTATTTT